This T cell receptor beta chain appears in the sequencing data of a study of blood T cell repertoires in COVID-19. Germline V CDR1 and CDR2: SGHTA, FQGNSA. V was cut by 5 bases and J by 0 bases, with 11 bases left in between. The CDR3 is 14 amino acids. TCRdb's table, derived via immunoSEQ multiplex PCR, lists solely in-frame clones and lacks some. The table lists about 140,000 clones, around three quarters of them singletons, with around 13% in the top ten. The J gene is TRBJ2-7, the V gene TRBV7-2, with D unresolved. This receptor was identified in a man older than 75 with acute or convalescent COVID-19. The sample comprised peripheral blood. The DNA for the CDR3 is TGTGCCAGCAGCCCCGTCGTTTCCTCCTACGAGCAGTACTTC. It yields the protein CASSPVVSSYEQYF.